The T cell receptor beta chain under discussion was sequenced for a study of T-cell reconstitution after alpha-beta-depleted transplantation in children. Construction of the TCRbeta library involved unique molecular identifiers. MiXCR, run by TCRdb on the PCR reads, gives a single entry per CDR3 protein. The sample includes 200,000 or so distinct CDR3 sequences, roughly 6.5% seen only once; the top ten take around 4.1%. This clonotype has ten or more counts. The antigen is unknown. The germline gives CDR1 SGDLS, CDR2 YYNGEE. The CDR3 length is 17 residues. Trimming removed 3 bases at V and 9 bases at J, with 28 bases between. Overall study findings and caveats: Reports say that about two months after transplant, the alpha-beta T cells came out of several hundred graft clones that had expanded. Diversity and T-cell counts at one year after transplant derived mostly from new T cells.

J is TRBJ2-7 and V is TRBV9, with D perhaps TRBD1 or TRBD2 (5 bases each). Sequencing used PBMCs, obtained before TCRalphabeta/CD19-depleted stem cell transplant. This clonotype was sampled from a girl less than two years old with combined immunodeficiency, due to receive a stem cell transplant. The CDR3 loop reads CASSEGTVAGLPLGQYF. The CDR3 bases are TGTGCCAGCAGCGAGGGGACGGTTGCGGGCCTTCCCCTAGGGCAGTACTTC.